The next 32 T cell receptor beta chains were all read from a single sample in a study of blood T cells in healthy people across ages. The authors ran a second PCR of about 7 to 12 cycles using a sample-barcoded 5' primer and a J-beta primer mix. One entry per CDR3 protein results from TCRdb running MiXCR on the 5' RACE reads. Altogether under 800,000 distinct CDR3 sequences are present, under 25% being singletons, with the ten largest covering roughly 3.9%. The sample consisted of blood. These receptors originate from a man aged 65 to 85 in good health.

The CDR3 DNA is TGTGCCAGCAGCGTCACTAGTGGTTTGTTCACAGATACGCAGTATTTT. This translates into CASSVTSGLFTDTQYF. V usage is TRBV9 and J usage is TRBJ2-3; D may be TRBD2 (5 bases). CDR3 size: 16 residues. CDR1 and CDR2 (germline): SGDLS, YYNGEE. With 2 bases removed from V and 2 bases from J, the gap between germline ends came to 15 bases.

This clonotype was recorded a few times. V usage is TRBV2 and J usage is TRBJ2-5; 12 bases map to TRBD2. The J call could be wrong; TRBJ2-1 is a better fit for the DNA end. The germline V gene encodes CDR1 SNHLY and CDR2 FYNNEI. CDR3 length: 14 amino acids. CDR3 nucleotide sequence: TGTGCCAGCAGTTCACTAGCGGGGGGCAATGAGCAGTTCTTC. Protein sequence: CASSSLAGGNEQFF.

This clonotype was seen more than once but under ten times. The rearrangement uses TRBV9 and TRBJ2-5; 11 bases map to TRBD2. The last part of the DNA fits TRBJ2-1 better; the J call may be wrong. The germline V gene has CDR1 SGDLS and CDR2 YYNGEE. The CDR3 runs to 16 residues. The CDR3 sequence is CASSVGTSGSPGEQFF. The CDR3 coding sequence is TGTGCCAGCAGCGTAGGTACTAGCGGGAGTCCAGGTGAGCAGTTCTTC.

J is TRBJ2-3 and V is TRBV7-2, with 8 positions matching TRBD2. The germline CDR1 and CDR2 sequences are SGHTA and FQGNSA. V gave up 3 bases and J gave up 4 bases; unmatched junction bases: 3. The CDR3 contains 14 residues. The CDR3 here is CASSFSGSADTQYF. CDR3 bases: TGTGCCAGCAGCTTCAGCGGGAGTGCAGATACGCAGTATTTT.

This clonotype was seen a handful of times. V is TRBV15 and J is TRBJ1-3; the D is unclear. Germline V gene sequence: CDR1 LNHNV, CDR2 YYDKDF (reference sequence). CDR3 length equals 13 residues. Deletions cut 4 bases from V and 0 bases from J, with 4 bases between. The CDR3 sequence is CATSKHSGNTIYF. In nucleotides, the CDR3 is TGTGCCACCAGCAAGCACTCTGGAAACACCATATATTTT.

In its sample, this clonotype was seen a few times. The V gene is TRBV5-4, the J gene TRBJ1-1; D possibly corresponds to TRBD1 (6 bases). This CDR3 spans 14 amino acids. Germline V CDR1 and CDR2: SGHNT, YYREEE (reference sequence). V lost 6 bases, J lost 6 bases, and 18 bases lay in between. This CDR3 reads CASTRGERGAEAFF. The CDR3 DNA follows: TGTGCCAGCACCCGGGGGGAAAGGGGGGCTGAAGCTTTCTTT.

A note on this clonotype: A much larger clone lies a single base off, so this may be a read error. V usage is TRBV7-2 and J usage is TRBJ2-1; 7 bases line up with TRBD1. Germline trimming cut 6 bases from V and 9 bases from J; bases unmatched to any gene: 11. Per germline, CDR1 SGHTA and CDR2 FQGNSA. This CDR3 has 14 residues. This CDR3 is CASSHTRQGGEQFF. The CDR3 DNA follows: TGTGCCAGCAGTCATACTCGACAGGGTGGTGAGCAGTTCTTC.

This clonotype appeared once. This chain connects TRBV6-6 to TRBJ2-5, with TRBD2 as a possible D gene (5 bases). This CDR3 region has 15 residues. Germline V gives CDR1 MNHNY, CDR2 SVGAGI (reference sequence). Trimming removed 0 bases from V and 4 bases from J, with 12 bases in between. The CDR3 sequence is CASSYSPGRVETQYF. The CDR3 DNA reads as TGTGCCAGCAGTTACTCGCCGGGAAGGGTAGAGACCCAGTACTTC.

This clonotype was recorded once. V is TRBV28 and J is TRBJ1-6; D not resolved. Trimming took off 6 bases at V and 11 bases at J, with 11 bases between the two ends. CDR1 and CDR2 from the germline V gene are MDHEN and SYDVKM. CDR3 size: 12 residues. The CDR3 DNA sequence: TGTGCCAGCAGCTACCCCGGCGCACCCCTCCACTTT. It yields the protein CASSYPGAPLHF.

This clonotype was found a few times. The gene calls are TRBV9 and TRBJ2-3; 7 positions agree with TRBD2. CDR1 SGDLS and CDR2 YYNGEE come from the germline V gene. With V trimmed by 2 bases and J by 2 bases, 8 bases remained unmatched. The CDR3 length is 16 residues. CDR3 sequence reads: CASSVAGTKPTDTQYF. Written as DNA, the CDR3 is TGTGCCAGCAGCGTCGCCGGGACTAAACCCACAGATACGCAGTATTTT.

The chain combines TRBV6-2 or TRBV6-3 with TRBJ1-1, with TRBD1 as a possible D gene (5 bases). The CDR3 loop spans 15 amino acids. In germline, CDR1 is MNHEY, CDR2 SVGEGT. V lost 6 bases to trimming and J lost 4 bases, with 18 bases between them. CDR3 sequence: CASSPIRGRGTEAFF. The CDR3 DNA is TGTGCCAGCAGCCCTATTAGGGGTCGGGGCACTGAAGCTTTCTTT.

This clonotype was picked up a small number of times. The V call is TRBV6-5, the J call TRBJ2-5; 10 nucleotides line up with TRBD1. Per germline, CDR1 MNHEY and CDR2 SVGAGI. This CDR3 comprises 16 residues. Trimming took 1 base from V and 11 from J; bases not matched to a gene: 13. The CDR3: CASSYLRTGGQLEQYF. DNA for the CDR3: TGTGCCAGCAGTTACTTAAGGACAGGGGGACAGTTGGAGCAGTACTTC.

This chain connects TRBV27 to TRBJ1-5; D remains unclear. V was trimmed by 6 bases and J by 0 bases, leaving 9 bases between them. This CDR3 spans 14 amino acids. The V gene's germline CDR1 is MNHEY and CDR2 SMNVEV (reference sequence). The CDR3 sequence: CASSPVNSNQPQHF. CDR3 in DNA: TGTGCCAGCAGCCCCGTTAATAGCAATCAGCCCCAGCATTTT.

This clonotype was recorded a few times. The chain joins TRBV5-1 to TRBJ2-3, with a possible D match to TRBD2 (5 bases). V was pared by 7 bases and J by 2 bases, with 14 bases between. The CDR3 loop spans 14 amino acids. CDR1 SGHRS and CDR2 YFSETQ come from the germline V gene. CDR3 sequence (DNA): TGCGCCAGCGCAAGGACGGGGAACACAGATACGCAGTATTTT. Translating gives CASARTGNTDTQYF. The full variable domain, its missing parts supplied by reference TRBV5-1 and TRBJ2-3, is KAGVTQTPRYLIKTRGQQVTLSCSPISGHRSVSWYQQTPGQGLQFLFEYFSETQRNKGNFPGRFSGRQFSNSRSEMNVSTLELGDSALYLCASARTGNTDTQYFGPGTRLTVL.

The table lists this clonotype with a few counts. The chain is built from TRBV25-1 and TRBJ2-1, with 8 positions matching TRBD2. The length of the CDR3 is 15 residues. J was trimmed by 5 bases and V by 4 bases; bases with no gene match: 7. Germline V gene data show CDR1 as MGHDK and CDR2 as SYGVNS. The CDR3 DNA is TGTGCCAGCAGTGGATACGGGAGGGGGGACAATGAGCAGTTCTTC. As protein: CASSGYGRGDNEQFF.

The V call is TRBV10-3, the J call TRBJ1-1; tentatively, D is TRBD1 (5 bases). This CDR3 is 14 amino acids long. Germline V gives CDR1 ENHRY, CDR2 SYGVKD. V was shortened by 6 bases and J by 1 base, with 12 bases between the two germline ends. CDR3 in DNA: TGTGCCATCAGACCCGATGGGGGGAACACTGAAGCTTTCTTT. As protein: CAIRPDGGNTEAFF.

The V and J genes are TRBV29-1 and TRBJ2-1, with a weak D call TRBD2 (5 bases). CDR1 and CDR2 (germline): SQVTM, ANQGSEA. The CDR3 has 11 amino acids. V dropped 3 bases and J dropped 6 bases, with 6 bases sitting between them. The CDR3 loop reads CSVERVNEQFF. CDR3 in DNA: TGCAGCGTTGAGAGGGTCAATGAGCAGTTCTTC.

A word on this clonotype: Without the conserved terminal phenylalanine or tryptophan, this CDR3 likely stems from a read error. The chain uses TRBV20-1 and TRBJ1-4, with TRBD1 identical over 10 bases. Germline CDR1 reads DFQATT; CDR2 reads SNEGSKA (reference sequence). This CDR3 comprises 13 residues. Unmatched junction bases numbered 1, after V lost 3 bases and J lost 6 bases. CDR3 DNA: TGCAGTGCTAGCGGGACAGGGGATGAAAAACTGTTTTCT. Translation gives CSASGTGDEKLFS.

Many counts were recorded for this clonotype. The chain joins TRBV28 to TRBJ2-2; D unclear. CDR1 and CDR2 (germline): MDHEN, SYDVKM. CDR3 length: 15 residues. V gave up 2 bases and J gave up 7 bases, with 14 bases separating them. CDR3 residues: CASSLGLAGVGELFF. CDR3 DNA: TGTGCCAGCAGTTTAGGGTTGGCAGGAGTCGGGGAGCTGTTTTTT.

This clonotype was found a few times. The chain employs TRBV7-9 and TRBJ2-5; TRBD2 matches at 9 bases. The tail of the sequence fits TRBJ2-1 better, so the J call may be wrong. Germline lookup yields CDR1 SEHNR and CDR2 FQNEAQ (reference sequence). There are 16 residues in the CDR3. The CDR3 protein is CASSLSGTSIGNEQFF. In nucleotides, the CDR3 is TGTGCCAGCAGCCTGTCCGGGACTAGCATCGGCAATGAGCAGTTCTTC.

The chain couples TRBV19 to TRBJ1-1, with TRBD1 identical over 7 bases. The CDR3 runs to 14 residues. V lost 3 bases, J lost 1 base, and 2 bases stayed unmatched. CDR1 is LNHDA and CDR2 is SQIVND in the germline V gene (reference sequence). CDR3 in amino acids: CASSIGTANTEAFF. The DNA of the CDR3 is TGTGCCAGTAGTATCGGGACAGCGAACACTGAAGCTTTCTTT.

This rearrangement joins TRBV29-1 to TRBJ2-4, with D unresolved. The CDR3 contains 12 residues. The germline gives CDR1 SQVTM, CDR2 ANQGSEA. Trimming stripped 6 bases from V and 8 bases from J, with 14 bases between. DNA for the CDR3: TGCAGCGTCTTATTGGGATCGGACATTCAGTACTTC. As protein: CSVLLGSDIQYF.

The chain employs TRBV20-1 and TRBJ2-3; D is perhaps TRBD2 (5 bases). The CDR3 extends over 15 amino acids. Germline V lookup: CDR1 DFQATT, CDR2 SNEGSKA (reference sequence). The germline V and J ends were trimmed by 5 bases and 1 base, with 16 bases remaining between them. The CDR3 DNA sequence: TGCAGTGCTTCCCAGGACTCCCGGGGCACAGATACGCAGTATTTT. This codes for CSASQDSRGTDTQYF.

This clonotype was counted only a few times. The chain carries TRBV9 and TRBJ2-5; 11 positions agree with TRBD2. The J segment lost 3 bases and the V segment lost 0 bases, leaving 1 base of the junction unmatched. CDR1 and CDR2 from the germline V gene are SGDLS and YYNGEE. The CDR3 covers 15 residues. DNA for the CDR3: TGTGCCAGCAGCGTAGGACTAGCGGGGAAAGAGACCCAGTACTTC. Its translation is CASSVGLAGKETQYF. The full variable domain, completed using reference TRBV9 and TRBJ2-5, is DSGVTQTPKHLITATGQRVTLRCSPRSGDLSVYWYQQSLDQGLQFLIQYYNGEERAKGNILERFSAQQFPDLHSELNLSSLELGDSALYFCASSVGLAGKETQYFGPGTRLLVL.

The chain combines TRBV5-1 with TRBJ2-1; 8 nucleotides agree with TRBD1. With 4 bases clipped from V and 7 bases from J, the junction kept 10 bases outside the gene matches. This CDR3 contains 15 residues. Germline-derived CDR1 and CDR2 are SGHRS and YFSETQ. The CDR3 DNA reads as TGCGCCAGCAGCCGAGGACAGGGATTCGCGAATGAGCAGTTCTTC. This encodes CASSRGQGFANEQFF.

This clonotype was observed at least ten times. This rearrangement joins TRBV5-1 to TRBJ2-7; D possibly corresponds to TRBD1 (5 bases). Germline assignment: CDR1 SGHRS and CDR2 YFSETQ. This CDR3 is built from 14 residues. V was pared by 0 bases and J by 2 bases, with 9 bases between. The CDR3, as DNA: TGCGCCAGCAGCTTGGGGGGCAGTACCTACGAGCAGTACTTC. Residues: CASSLGGSTYEQYF.

The rearrangement uses TRBV28 and TRBJ1-1; possibly TRBD1 for D (5 bases). CDR3 length equals 15 residues. V lost 6 bases, J lost 1 base, and 15 bases lay in between. In germline, CDR1 is MDHEN, CDR2 SYDVKM. CDR3 DNA: TGTGCCAGCAGCAGGGCCCCAAGCGGGAACACTGAAGCTTTCTTT. Its protein is CASSRAPSGNTEAFF.

The chain links TRBV20-1 to TRBJ1-2; tentatively, D is TRBD1 (6 bases). Trimming took off 4 bases at V and 2 bases at J, with 11 bases between the two ends. The CDR3 is 13 residues long. Germline assignment: CDR1 DFQATT and CDR2 SNEGSKA (reference sequence). Here the CDR3 reads CSAKGQPNYGYTF. CDR3 in DNA: TGCAGTGCTAAAGGACAGCCAAACTATGGCTACACCTTC.

A few counts support this clonotype. The V gene is TRBV12-3 or TRBV12-4, the J gene TRBJ2-5; 8 nucleotides align to TRBD2. This CDR3 is 15 amino acids long. With V trimmed by 3 bases and J by 2 bases, 5 bases remained unmatched. CDR3 in DNA: TGTGCCAGCAGTTTGAGTAGCGGGATACAAGAGACCCAGTACTTC. The encoded protein is CASSLSSGIQETQYF.

This clonotype was observed at least ten times. The chain joins TRBV29-1 to TRBJ1-1; D remains ambiguous. Germline CDR1 and CDR2: SQVTM and ANQGSEA. With 4 bases removed from V and 6 bases from J, the gap between germline ends came to 9 bases. There are 11 residues in the CDR3. The chain's CDR3 is CSVGRTAEAFF. The CDR3 DNA reads as TGCAGCGTTGGACGGACGGCTGAAGCTTTCTTT.

The CDR3 sequence is CASSQDPGQHYEQYF. The CDR3 nucleotides are TGTGCCAGCAGCCAAGACCCGGGACAGCACTACGAGCAGTACTTC. The V call is TRBV3-1, the J call TRBJ2-7; 7 bases agree with TRBD1. With 0 bases clipped from V and 3 bases from J, the junction kept 5 bases outside the gene matches. CDR1 LGHDT and CDR2 YNNKEL come from the germline V gene (reference sequence). The CDR3 has 15 amino acids.

The genes are TRBV19 and TRBJ2-3; 10 bases are a match to TRBD2. The V gene end was trimmed by 3 bases and the J gene end by 2 bases; junction bases not matched to a gene: 8. The CDR3 is made up of 17 amino acids. Germline values: CDR1 LNHDA, CDR2 SQIVND (reference sequence). Here the CDR3 reads CASSIHLAGEYTDTQYF. In nucleotides, the CDR3 is TGTGCCAGTAGTATCCACCTAGCGGGAGAGTACACAGATACGCAGTATTTT.